This T cell receptor (beta chain) was captured by sequencing in a study of T-cell reconstitution after alpha-beta-depleted transplantation in children. General observations from the study: Some patients owed their high day-60 TCRbeta diversity to surviving recipient T cells and thymic progenitors. A year had passed since transplant, and T-cell counts and diversity by then came mostly from newly produced T cells.

A TCRbeta library incorporating unique molecular identifiers was prepared. MiXCR, applied by TCRdb to the PCR reads, yields one record per CDR3 protein. Of 700,000 or so distinct CDR3 sequences listed, around 13% are singletons. Germline trimming cut 2 bases from V and 2 bases from J; bases unmatched to any gene: 11. Germline-derived CDR1 and CDR2 are SGHVS and FNYEAQ. The CDR3 sequence is 18 residues long. A remark on this clonotype: Its antigen remains unidentified.

This sequence joins TRBV7-6 and TRBJ1-1; 10 bases agree with TRBD1. This receptor was obtained from a girl aged 2 to 9 with congenital amegakaryocytic thrombocytopenia, due to receive a stem cell transplant. The source material was PBMCs, sampled before TCRalphabeta/CD19-depleted stem cell transplant. The DNA of the CDR3 is TGTGCCAGCAGCTTAAGAATTGGGGACAGGGGAGAAAACACTGAAGCTTTCTTT. Translated: CASSLRIGDRGENTEAFF.